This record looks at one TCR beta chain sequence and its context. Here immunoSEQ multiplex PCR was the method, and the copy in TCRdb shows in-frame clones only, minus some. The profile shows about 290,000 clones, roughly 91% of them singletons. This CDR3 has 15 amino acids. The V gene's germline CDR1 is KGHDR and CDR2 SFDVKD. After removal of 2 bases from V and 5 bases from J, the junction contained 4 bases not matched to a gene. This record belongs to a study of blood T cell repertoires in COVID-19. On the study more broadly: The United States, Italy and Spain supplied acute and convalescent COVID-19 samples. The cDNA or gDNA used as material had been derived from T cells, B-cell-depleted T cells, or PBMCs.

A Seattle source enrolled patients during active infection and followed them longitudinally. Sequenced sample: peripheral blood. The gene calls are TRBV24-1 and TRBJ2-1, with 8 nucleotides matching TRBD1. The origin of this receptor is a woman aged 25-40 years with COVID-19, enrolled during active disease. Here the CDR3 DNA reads TGTGCCACCAGTGATTCCGGACAGGGTAACAATGAGCAGTTCTTC. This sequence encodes CATSDSGQGNNEQFF.